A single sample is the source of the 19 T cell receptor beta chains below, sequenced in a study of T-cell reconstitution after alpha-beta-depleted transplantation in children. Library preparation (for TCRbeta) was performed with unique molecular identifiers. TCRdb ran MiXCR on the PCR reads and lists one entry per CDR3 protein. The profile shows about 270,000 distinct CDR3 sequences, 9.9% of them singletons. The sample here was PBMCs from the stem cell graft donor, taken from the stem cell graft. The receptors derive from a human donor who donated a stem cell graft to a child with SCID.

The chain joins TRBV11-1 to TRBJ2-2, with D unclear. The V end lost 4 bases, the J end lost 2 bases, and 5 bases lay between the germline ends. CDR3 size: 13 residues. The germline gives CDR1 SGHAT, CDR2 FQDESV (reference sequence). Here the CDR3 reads CASSWTNTGELFF. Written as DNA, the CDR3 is TGTGCCAGCAGCTGGACCAACACCGGGGAGCTGTTTTTT. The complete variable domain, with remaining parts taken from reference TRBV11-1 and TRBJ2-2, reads EAEVAQSPRYKITEKSQAVAFWCDPISGHATLYWYRQILGQGPELLVQFQDESVVDDSQLPKDRFSAERLKGVDSTLKIQPAELGDSAMYLCASSWTNTGELFFGEGSRLTVL.

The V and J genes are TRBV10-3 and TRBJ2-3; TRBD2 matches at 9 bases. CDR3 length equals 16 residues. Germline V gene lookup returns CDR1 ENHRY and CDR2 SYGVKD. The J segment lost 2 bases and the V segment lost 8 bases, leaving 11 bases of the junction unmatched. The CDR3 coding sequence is TGTGCCATCGCGGGTGGCGGGGGGGATTTCACAGATACGCAGTATTTT. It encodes CAIAGGGGDFTDTQYF.

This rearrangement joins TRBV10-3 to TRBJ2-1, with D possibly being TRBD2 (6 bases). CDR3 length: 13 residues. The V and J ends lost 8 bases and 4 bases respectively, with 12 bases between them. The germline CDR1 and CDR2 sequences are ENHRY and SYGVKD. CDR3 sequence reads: CAIWRGPYNEQFF. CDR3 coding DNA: TGTGCCATCTGGCGGGGCCCTTACAATGAGCAGTTCTTC.

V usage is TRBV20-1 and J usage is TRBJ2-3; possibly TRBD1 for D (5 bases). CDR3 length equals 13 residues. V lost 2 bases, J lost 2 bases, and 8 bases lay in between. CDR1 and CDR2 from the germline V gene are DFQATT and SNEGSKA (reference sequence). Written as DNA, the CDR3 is TGCAGTGCTAGAAGGACATACACAGATACGCAGTATTTT. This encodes CSARRTYTDTQYF.

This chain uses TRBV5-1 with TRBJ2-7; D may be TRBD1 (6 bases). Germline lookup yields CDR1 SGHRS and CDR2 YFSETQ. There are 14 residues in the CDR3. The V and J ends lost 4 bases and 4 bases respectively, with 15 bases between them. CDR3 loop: CASSPGQLRYEQYF. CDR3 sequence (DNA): TGCGCCAGCAGCCCCGGACAGTTGAGATACGAGCAGTACTTC.

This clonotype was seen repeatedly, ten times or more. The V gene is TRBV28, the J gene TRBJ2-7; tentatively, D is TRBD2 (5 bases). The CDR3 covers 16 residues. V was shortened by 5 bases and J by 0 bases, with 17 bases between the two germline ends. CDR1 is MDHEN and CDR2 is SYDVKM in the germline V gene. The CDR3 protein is CASSPLEVLSSYEQYF. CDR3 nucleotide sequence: TGTGCCAGCAGTCCCCTGGAGGTGCTGAGCTCCTACGAGCAGTACTTC.

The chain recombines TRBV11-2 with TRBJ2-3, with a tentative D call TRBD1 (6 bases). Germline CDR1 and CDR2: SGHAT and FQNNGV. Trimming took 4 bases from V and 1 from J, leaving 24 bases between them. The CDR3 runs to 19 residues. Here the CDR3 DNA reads TGTGCCAGCAGCTCACCCAACAGGGAAGAGCCAAACTGCACAGATACGCAGTATTTT. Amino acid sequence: CASSSPNREEPNCTDTQYF.

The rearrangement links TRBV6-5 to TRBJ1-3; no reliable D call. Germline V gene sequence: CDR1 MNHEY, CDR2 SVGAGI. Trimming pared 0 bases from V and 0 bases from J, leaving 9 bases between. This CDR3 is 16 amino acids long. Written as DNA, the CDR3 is TGTGCCAGCAGTTACTCAACTGTTATCTCTGGAAACACCATATATTTT. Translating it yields CASSYSTVISGNTIYF.

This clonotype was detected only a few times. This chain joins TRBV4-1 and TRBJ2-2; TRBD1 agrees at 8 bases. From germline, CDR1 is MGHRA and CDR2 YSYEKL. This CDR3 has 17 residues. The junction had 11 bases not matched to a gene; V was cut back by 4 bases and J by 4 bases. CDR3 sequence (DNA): TGCGCCAGCAGCCTTTTCGAGGCCACAGGGGGCACCGGGGAGCTGTTTTTT. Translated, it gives CASSLFEATGGTGELFF.

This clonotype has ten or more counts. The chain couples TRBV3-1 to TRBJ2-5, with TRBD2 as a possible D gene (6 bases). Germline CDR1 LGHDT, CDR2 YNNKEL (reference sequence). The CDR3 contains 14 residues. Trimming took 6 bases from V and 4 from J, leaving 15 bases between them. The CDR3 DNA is TGTGCCAGCAGGAACCCGACTAGAGCAGAGACCCAGTACTTC. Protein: CASRNPTRAETQYF.

CDR3 nucleotides: TGCGCCAGCAGCCTTGGACGATCCAATAATTCACCCCTCCACTTT. The encoded protein is CASSLGRSNNSPLHF. This chain connects TRBV4-1 to TRBJ1-6; the D is unclear. The CDR3 totals 15 residues. Trimming cost V 4 bases and J 5 bases, with 12 bases left between them. The germline V gene encodes CDR1 MGHRA and CDR2 YSYEKL.

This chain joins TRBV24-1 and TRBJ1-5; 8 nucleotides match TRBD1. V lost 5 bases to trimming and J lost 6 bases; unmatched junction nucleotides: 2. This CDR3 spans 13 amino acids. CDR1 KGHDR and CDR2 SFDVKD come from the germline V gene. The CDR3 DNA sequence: TGTGCCACCAGTGTCGGACAGGGTCAGCCCCAGCATTTT. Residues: CATSVGQGQPQHF.

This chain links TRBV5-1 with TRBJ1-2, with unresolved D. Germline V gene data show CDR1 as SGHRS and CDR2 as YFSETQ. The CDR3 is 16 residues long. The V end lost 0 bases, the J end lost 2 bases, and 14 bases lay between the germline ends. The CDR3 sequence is CASSLANTAVNYGYTF. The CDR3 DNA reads TGCGCCAGCAGCTTGGCCAATACAGCAGTAAACTATGGCTACACCTTC.

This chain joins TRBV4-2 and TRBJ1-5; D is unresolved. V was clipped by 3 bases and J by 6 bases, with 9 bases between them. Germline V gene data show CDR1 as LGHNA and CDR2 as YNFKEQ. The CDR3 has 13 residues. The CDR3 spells CASSHEVGQPQHF. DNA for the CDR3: TGTGCCAGCAGCCATGAGGTTGGTCAGCCCCAGCATTTT.

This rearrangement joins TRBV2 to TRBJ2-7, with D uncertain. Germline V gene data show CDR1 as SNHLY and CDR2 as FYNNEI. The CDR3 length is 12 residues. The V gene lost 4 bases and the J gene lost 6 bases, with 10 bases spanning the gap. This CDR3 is CASSVGTAEQYF. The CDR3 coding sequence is TGTGCCAGCAGTGTAGGTACGGCCGAGCAGTACTTC.

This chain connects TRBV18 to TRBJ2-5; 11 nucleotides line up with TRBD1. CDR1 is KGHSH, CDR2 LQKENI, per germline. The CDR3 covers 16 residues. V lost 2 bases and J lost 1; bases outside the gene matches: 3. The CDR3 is CASSPGTGGVQETQYF. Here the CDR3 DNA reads TGTGCCAGCTCACCAGGGACAGGGGGAGTCCAAGAGACCCAGTACTTC.

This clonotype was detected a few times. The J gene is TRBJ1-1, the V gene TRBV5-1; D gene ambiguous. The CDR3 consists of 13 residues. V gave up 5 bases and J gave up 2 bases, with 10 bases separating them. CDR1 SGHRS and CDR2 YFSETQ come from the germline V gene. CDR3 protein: CASRSGPNTEAFF. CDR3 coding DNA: TGCGCCAGCAGGTCAGGACCCAACACTGAAGCTTTCTTT.

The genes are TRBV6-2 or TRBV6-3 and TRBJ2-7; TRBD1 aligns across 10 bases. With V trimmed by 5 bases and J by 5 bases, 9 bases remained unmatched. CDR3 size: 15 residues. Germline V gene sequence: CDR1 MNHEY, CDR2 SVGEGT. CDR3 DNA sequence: TGTGCCAGCAGTACCTTCCGGGACAGGGGAGACGAGCAGTACTTC. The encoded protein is CASSTFRDRGDEQYF.

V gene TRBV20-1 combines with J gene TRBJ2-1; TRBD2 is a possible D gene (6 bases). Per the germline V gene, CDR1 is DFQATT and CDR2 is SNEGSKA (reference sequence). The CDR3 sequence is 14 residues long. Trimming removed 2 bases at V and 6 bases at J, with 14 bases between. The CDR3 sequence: CSARILAETNEQFF. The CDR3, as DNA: TGCAGTGCTAGAATACTAGCCGAAACCAATGAGCAGTTCTTC.